Included here is one TCR beta chain sequence, with context. The entry originates in a study of technical replicates of blood from a few donors. The germline gives CDR1 SGHRS, CDR2 YFSETQ. This CDR3 is built from 13 residues. Trimming cost V 7 bases and J 1 base; bases outside gene matches: 4. Sequencing was performed with immunoSEQ multiplex PCR; in TCRdb, only in-frame clones are kept and a portion is missing. The sample includes some 80,000 clones, approximately 96% of them seen just once. The sequence was obtained from a human donor in good health. The J gene is TRBJ1-1, the V gene TRBV5-1; TRBD1 matches at 7 bases. Sequences were obtained from T cells isolated from PBMCs. CDR3 amino acids: CASQTGTNTEAFF. CDR3 sequence (DNA): TGCGCCAGCCAGACAGGGACGAACACTGAAGCTTTCTTT. Drawing the rest from reference TRBV5-1 and TRBJ1-1, the complete variable domain is KAGVTQTPRYLIKTRGQQVTLSCSPISGHRSVSWYQQTPGQGLQFLFEYFSETQRNKGNFPGRFSGRQFSNSRSEMNVSTLELGDSALYLCASQTGTNTEAFFGQGTRLTVV.